The rows below give T cell receptor beta chains drawn from one sample of a study of blood T cell repertoires in COVID-19. Using immunoSEQ multiplex PCR, the repertoire was profiled, and TCRdb retains in-frame clones only, with some absent. The sample lists just over 6,000 clones, around 90% seen once, with just under 50% in the top ten. Sequenced sample: peripheral blood. These receptors all stem from a human donor in a cohort sampled during active COVID-19. CDR3s include the opening cysteine and the closing phenylalanine or tryptophan. D genes are given only for firm matches. Not every row has a clone size; where given, it reads once, few, many or a size class.

d_gene,v_gene,j_gene,abundance,CDR3aa,CDR3nt
-,TRBV6-5,TRBJ1-1,few,CASRGGGLNTEAFF,TGTGCCAGCAGGGGCGGGGGGTTGAACACTGAAGCTTTCTTT
TRBD2,TRBV28,TRBJ2-7,-,CASSRTSGSSYEQYF,TGTGCCAGCAGCCGGACTAGCGGGAGCTCCTACGAGCAGTACTTC
TRBD2,TRBV9,TRBJ2-1,-,CASSVGWSSGGWNEQFF,TGTGCCAGCAGCGTAGGATGGTCTAGCGGTGGATGGAATGAGCAGTTCTTC
TRBD2,TRBV27,TRBJ2-3,-,CASTERDSTDTQYF,TGTGCCAGCACCGAGCGGGACAGCACAGATACGCAGTATTTT
TRBD1,TRBV4-3,TRBJ1-6,once,CASSQESGQGYSPLHF,TGCGCCAGCAGCCAAGAGTCAGGACAGGGATATTCACCCCTCCACTTT
TRBD2,TRBV5-1,TRBJ2-2,-,CASSPLAGANTGELFF,TGCGCCAGCAGCCCTTTAGCGGGAGCCAACACCGGGGAGCTGTTTTTT
-,TRBV18,TRBJ2-7,-,CASSPLGPYEQYF,TGTGCCAGCTCACCACTGGGGCCGTACGAGCAGTACTTC
-,TRBV6-6,TRBJ2-3,-,CASSRSPGSPDTQYF,TGTGCCAGCAGTCGATCTCCGGGGTCTCCAGATACGCAGTATTTT
-,TRBV23-1,TRBJ1-5,once,CASSQGERRQPQHF,TGCGCCAGCAGTCAAGGAGAGAGACGGCAGCCCCAGCATTTT
-,TRBV30,TRBJ1-4,-,CAWSPGQVKKLFF,TGTGCCTGGAGTCCGGGACAAGTGAAAAAACTGTTTTTT
-,TRBV3-1/TRBV3-2,TRBJ2-1,-,CASSQVAGDEQFF,TGTGCCAGCAGCCAAGTGGCCGGGGATGAGCAGTTCTTC
-,TRBV18,TRBJ2-5,-,CASSPTGKETQYF,TGTGCCAGCTCACCTACAGGGAAAGAGACCCAGTACTTC
-,TRBV7-2,TRBJ1-2,-,CASSDRRGRGGEGGYTF,TGTGCCAGCAGCGATAGACGAGGCAGGGGTGGCGAGGGGGGCTACACCTTC
-,TRBV7-9,TRBJ1-2,-,CASSSFLQGDGYTF,TGTGCCAGCAGCTCATTTTTACAGGGAGATGGCTACACCTTC
-,TRBV6-1,TRBJ1-2,-,CASSEAVEGGGPANYGYTF,TGTGCCAGCAGTGAAGCGGTCGAGGGTGGTGGGCCAGCTAACTATGGCTACACCTTC
-,TRBV12-1,TRBJ2-7,-,CASSFCRNGQGLEQYF,TGTGCCAGCAGCTTTTGCCGGAACGGGCAGGGACTCGAGCAGTACTTC
-,TRBV10-3,TRBJ2-7,-,CAIRFPGDEQYF,TGTGCCATCAGGTTCCCGGGAGACGAGCAGTACTTC
-,TRBV7-8,TRBJ2-7,-,CASSLGVTEPYEQYF,TGTGCCAGCAGCTTAGGGGTGACAGAACCCTACGAGCAGTACTTC
-,TRBV5-1,TRBJ2-7,-,CASSREAGHPYEQYF,TGCGCCAGCAGCCGAGAAGCGGGACATCCCTACGAGCAGTACTTC
-,TRBV5-1,TRBJ1-4,-,CASSYSGTNEKLFF,TGCGCCAGCAGCTACTCCGGAACTAATGAAAAACTGTTTTTT
TRBD2,TRBV4-3,TRBJ2-3,-,CASSQEYSGSPTDTQYF,TGCGCCAGCAGCCAAGAATACAGCGGGAGCCCCACAGATACGCAGTATTTT
-,TRBV5-1,TRBJ2-2,once,CASTLDQNTGELFF,TGCGCCAGCACACTAGACCAGAACACCGGGGAGCTGTTTTTT
TRBD2,TRBV4-3,TRBJ2-1,-,CASSQDSTSGGGSSYNEQFF,TGCGCCAGCAGCCAAGATTCGACTAGCGGGGGGGGGAGCTCCTACAATGAGCAGTTCTTC
-,TRBV11-3,TRBJ2-1,-,CASSWGGDTDYNEQFF,TGTGCCAGCAGCTGGGGGGGGGACACCGACTACAATGAGCAGTTCTTC
TRBD1,TRBV2,TRBJ2-7,-,CASSPGTGPYEQYF,TGTGCCAGCAGCCCGGGGACAGGACCCTACGAGCAGTACTTC
-,TRBV23-1,TRBJ2-5,-,CASSQSGIGWEQETQYF,TGCGCCAGCAGTCAATCGGGAATAGGGTGGGAGCAAGAGACCCAGTACTTC
TRBD2,TRBV19,TRBJ2-3,-,CATRDYNTDTQYF,TGTGCCACTCGGGACTACAACACAGATACGCAGTATTTT
TRBD1,TRBV28,TRBJ1-5,-,CASSPATGVVPQHF,TGTGCCAGCAGCCCCGCGACAGGGGTCGTACCCCAGCATTTT
TRBD2,TRBV4-3,TRBJ2-1,-,CASSQAPAGVYNEQFF,TGCGCCAGCAGCCAAGCTCCCGCGGGAGTCTACAATGAGCAGTTCTTC
TRBD1,TRBV5-4,TRBJ2-1,once,CASSLRQGRGEQFF,TGTGCCAGCAGCTTGCGACAGGGGCGGGGAGAGCAGTTCTTC
TRBD2,TRBV4-3,TRBJ2-3,-,CASSLRPPAGDNTDTQYF,TGCGCCAGCAGCCTCAGACCCCCAGCGGGGGATAACACAGATACGCAGTATTTT
TRBD2,TRBV27,TRBJ2-3,-,CASTPRLGTSGGDTQYF,TGTGCCAGCACCCCCCGGTTGGGGACTAGTGGTGGAGATACGCAGTATTTT
TRBD1,TRBV29-1,TRBJ2-1,-,CSVEVWDSPYNEQFF,TGCAGCGTTGAAGTGTGGGACAGTCCCTACAATGAGCAGTTCTTC
-,TRBV11-3,TRBJ2-1,once,CASSSREATMYGEQFF,TGTGCCAGCAGCTCCCGAGAGGCCACAATGTACGGTGAGCAGTTCTTC
TRBD2,TRBV6-2/TRBV6-3,TRBJ2-7,-,CASSYPAGGLISYEQYF,TGTGCCAGCAGTTACCCGGCGGGAGGCCTAATCTCCTACGAGCAGTACTTC
-,TRBV11-2,TRBJ2-2,-,CASSSQGANTGELFF,TGTGCCAGCAGCTCCCAAGGGGCAAACACCGGGGAGCTGTTTTTT
TRBD1,TRBV30,TRBJ1-4,-,CAWSAGTGKRGGDEKLFF,TGTGCCTGGAGTGCCGGGACAGGGAAGAGGGGGGGTGATGAAAAACTGTTTTTT
-,TRBV18,TRBJ2-5,-,CASSPRREETQYF,TGTGCCAGCTCACCACGCAGGGAAGAGACCCAGTACTTC
-,TRBV27,TRBJ1-6,-,CASSLLGSNSPLHF,TGTGCCAGCAGTTTACTGGGCTCTAATTCACCCCTCCACTTT
TRBD2,TRBV7-3,TRBJ2-7,-,CASSLVGREVGEQYF,TGTGCCAGCAGCTTAGTGGGGCGGGAGGTTGGCGAGCAGTACTTC
TRBD1,TRBV28,TRBJ1-3,-,CASTFNGQVGNTIYF,TGTGCCAGCACCTTCAATGGACAGGTGGGGAACACCATATATTTT
-,TRBV20-1,TRBJ2-7,-,CSYMYYEQYF,TGCAGTTACATGTACTACGAGCAGTACTTC
TRBD1,TRBV6-2/TRBV6-3,TRBJ2-1,once,CASSKKGQGNYNEQFF,TGTGCCAGCAGTAAAAAGGGACAGGGTAACTACAATGAGCAGTTCTTC
-,TRBV11-2,TRBJ1-4,-,CASSPSSRELFF,TGTGCCAGCAGCCCTTCGAGTAGAGAACTGTTTTTT
-,TRBV7-9,TRBJ2-2,-,CASTLSTDTGELFF,TGTGCCAGCACCCTGTCCACGGACACCGGGGAGCTGTTTTTT
-,TRBV7-9,TRBJ1-3,-,CASSLGHPGNTIYF,TGTGCCAGCAGCTTGGGGCACCCCGGAAACACCATATATTTT
TRBD1,TRBV4-3,TRBJ1-2,-,CASSQKLTGVNYGYTF,TGCGCCAGCAGCCAGAAATTGACAGGGGTTAACTATGGCTACACCTTC
TRBD1,TRBV28,TRBJ1-5,-,CASSSLGQGSNQPQHF,TGTGCCAGCAGTTCGCTGGGACAGGGTAGCAATCAGCCCCAGCATTTT
TRBD2,TRBV28,TRBJ2-3,-,CASSLPGLAGGWHRDTQYF,TGTGCCAGCAGCCTTCCCGGACTAGCGGGAGGATGGCACCGAGATACGCAGTATTTT
-,TRBV6-1,TRBJ2-1,-,CASSEPAASYNEQFF,TGTGCCAGCAGTGAGCCGGCGGCCTCCTACAATGAGCAGTTCTTC
TRBD1,TRBV6-2/TRBV6-3,TRBJ2-7,-,CASSYPDRGLYEQYF,TGTGCCAGCAGTTACCCGGACAGGGGGCTTTACGAGCAGTACTTC